The rows below give T cell receptor beta chains drawn from one sample of a study of cytomegalovirus exposure and HLA in healthy donors. Here immunoSEQ multiplex PCR was the method, and the copy in TCRdb shows in-frame clones only, minus some. The sample shows roughly 140,000 clones, 80% to 90% of them seen only once. Sequencing was carried out using PBMCs. These receptors all stem from a woman aged 40 to 50 in good health and CMV-seropositive. The conserved cysteine and the conserved F or W are not part of the CDR3 here. The order of the fields is D gene, V gene, CDR3 protein. The D gene is left open where the match is weak.

>TRBD1|TRBV29-1
SVLSTTTGAGEQF
>NA|TRBV9
ASSGPSAGLNYNEQF
>NA|TRBV6-5
ASSRQQGPNEKLF
>TRBD1|TRBV29-1
SVEDPDRGTSYEQY
>TRBD1|TRBV6-5
ASGTGPLTNEQF
>NA|TRBV27
ASSPGWSYRETQY
>NA|TRBV7-2
ASSLDRVTGELF
>NA|TRBV7-8
ASSPTNHQETQY
>NA|TRBV4-1
ASSQDPQAIANYGYT
>TRBD1|TRBV27
ATLGTGGSGELF
>NA|TRBV29-1
SVVRGLGTEAF
>TRBD2|TRBV12-5
ASGLVLRPSGGFDEQF
>TRBD2|TRBV5-1
ASSLGGVIPTSGSSYEQY
>TRBD2|TRBV4-3
ASSQERLAGVGELF
>NA|TRBV5-1
ASSLEQEGGYT
>NA|TRBV6-5
ASTNFRGREETQY
>NA|TRBV2
ASSMNSGLYEQY
>NA|TRBV27
ASSARTVAKNIQY
>TRBD1|TRBV28
ASSTLTGGAEKLF
>TRBD1|TRBV7-2
ASSTGVEQY
>TRBD1|TRBV19
ASSYGQGDEKLF
>NA|TRBV21-1
ASSSPGLAEKLF
>NA|TRBV30
AWSVYRPNQPQH
>TRBD2|TRBV2
ASSRTSGGERELF
>TRBD2|TRBV14
ASSQSTSGSDEQF
>NA|TRBV7-6
ASSLGSGDRGYT
>NA|TRBV4-2
ASSQARRGEQY
>TRBD2|TRBV11-3
ASSPGTSGILAEQF
>TRBD1|TRBV5-1
ASTLQGASTEAF
>NA|TRBV6-5
ASIPWDYTEAF
>NA|TRBV6-1
ASSIRGTEAF
>TRBD2|TRBV27
ASSLAGGRTDTQY
>NA|TRBV28
ASSLTRGMNQPQH
>TRBD2|TRBV9
ASSVLAGGSQETQY
>NA|TRBV2
ASSEMGGNQPQH
>NA|TRBV2
ATTGGLYT
>TRBD1|TRBV7-2
ASSFEFRGQGYNEQF